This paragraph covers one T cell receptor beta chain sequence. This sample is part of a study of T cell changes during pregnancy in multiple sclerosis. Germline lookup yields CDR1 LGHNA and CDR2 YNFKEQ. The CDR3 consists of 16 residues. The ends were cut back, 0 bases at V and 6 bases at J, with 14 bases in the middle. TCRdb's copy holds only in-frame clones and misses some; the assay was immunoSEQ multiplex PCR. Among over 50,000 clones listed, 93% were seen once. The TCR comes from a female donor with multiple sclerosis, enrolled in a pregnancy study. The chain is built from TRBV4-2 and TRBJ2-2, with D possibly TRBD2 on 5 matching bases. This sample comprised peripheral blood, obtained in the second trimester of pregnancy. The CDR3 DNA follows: TGTGCCAGCAGCCAAGAAAGGGCTAGCTCTCCCGGGGAGCTGTTTTTT. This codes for CASSQERASSPGELFF.